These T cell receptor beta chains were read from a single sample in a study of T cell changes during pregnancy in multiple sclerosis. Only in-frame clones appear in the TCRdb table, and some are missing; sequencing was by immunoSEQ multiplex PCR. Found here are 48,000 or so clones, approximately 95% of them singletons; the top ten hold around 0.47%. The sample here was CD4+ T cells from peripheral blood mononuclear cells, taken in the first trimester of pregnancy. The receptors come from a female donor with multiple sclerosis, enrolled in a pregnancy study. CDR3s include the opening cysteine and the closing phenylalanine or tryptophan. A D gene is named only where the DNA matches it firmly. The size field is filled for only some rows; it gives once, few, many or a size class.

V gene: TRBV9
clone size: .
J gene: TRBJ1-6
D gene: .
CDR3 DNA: TGTGCCAGCAGCGTAGCTGATAATTCACCCCTCCACTTT
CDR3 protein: CASSVADNSPLHF

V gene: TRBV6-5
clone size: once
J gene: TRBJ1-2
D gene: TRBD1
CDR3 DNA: TGTGCCAGCAGACCCGGACAGGGGGACTATGGCTACACCTTC
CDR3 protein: CASRPGQGDYGYTF

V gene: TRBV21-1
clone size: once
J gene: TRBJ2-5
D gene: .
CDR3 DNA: TGTGCCAGCAGCCTGGGGGCAGGGCGTGTGGAGACCCAGTACTTC
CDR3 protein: CASSLGAGRVETQYF

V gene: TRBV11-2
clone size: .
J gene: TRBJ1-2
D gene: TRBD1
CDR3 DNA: TGTGCCAGCAGCCCATGGGGAACAGGGGGAGGCTACACCTTC
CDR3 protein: CASSPWGTGGGYTF

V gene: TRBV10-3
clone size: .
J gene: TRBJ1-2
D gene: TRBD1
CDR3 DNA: TGTGCCATCAGTGAGACGACAGGGGGCTCCTATGGCTACACCTTC
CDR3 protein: CAISETTGGSYGYTF

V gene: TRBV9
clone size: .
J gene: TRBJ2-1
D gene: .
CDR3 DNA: TGTGCCAGCAGCGTAGGAGGGGGTGCCTACAATGAGCAGTTCTTC
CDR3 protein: CASSVGGGAYNEQFF

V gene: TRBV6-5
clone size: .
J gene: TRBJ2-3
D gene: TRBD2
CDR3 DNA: TGTGCCAGCATTGGGACTAGCGGCGACACAGATACGCAGTATTTT
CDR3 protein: CASIGTSGDTDTQYF

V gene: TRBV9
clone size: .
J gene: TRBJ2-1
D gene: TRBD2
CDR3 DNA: TGTGCCAGCAGCGTAGCCGGGGGGAACAATGAGCAGTTCTTC
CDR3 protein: CASSVAGGNNEQFF

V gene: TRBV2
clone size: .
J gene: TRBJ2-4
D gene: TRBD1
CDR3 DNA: TGTGCCAGCAGGAACAGGGGGCGAAACATTCAGTACTTC
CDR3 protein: CASRNRGRNIQYF

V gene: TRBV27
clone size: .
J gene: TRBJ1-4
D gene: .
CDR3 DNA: TGTGCCCGCAGGGGTGCGGCTAATGAAAAACTGTTTTTT
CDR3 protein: CARRGAANEKLFF

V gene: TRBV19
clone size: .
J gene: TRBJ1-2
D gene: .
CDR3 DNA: TGTGCCAGTAGTCGAGGGCTTAGCTATGGCTACACCTTC
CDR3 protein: CASSRGLSYGYTF

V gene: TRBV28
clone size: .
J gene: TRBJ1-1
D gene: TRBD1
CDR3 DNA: TGTGCCAGCAGTCTTACAGGGGGGACTGAAGCTTTCTTT
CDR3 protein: CASSLTGGTEAFF

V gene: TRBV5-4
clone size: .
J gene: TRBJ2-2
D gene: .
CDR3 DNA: TGTGCCAGCAGCTTGGCAGGCACCGGGGAGCTGTTTTTT
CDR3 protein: CASSLAGTGELFF

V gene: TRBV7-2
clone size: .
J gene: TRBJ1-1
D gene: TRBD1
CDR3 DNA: TGTGCCAGCAGCTCCAGGACAGGGGGAAGAGGCACTGAAGCTTTCTTT
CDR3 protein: CASSSRTGGRGTEAFF

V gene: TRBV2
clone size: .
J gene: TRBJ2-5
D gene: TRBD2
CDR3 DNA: TGTGCCAGCAGCACTAGCGGGGAGGGGACCCAGTACTTC
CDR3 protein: CASSTSGEGTQYF

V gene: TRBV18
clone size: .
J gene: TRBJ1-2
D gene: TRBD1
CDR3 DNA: TGTGCCAGCTCACCACCTAGGACAGGGGGCCTTGGCTACACCTTC
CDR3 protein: CASSPPRTGGLGYTF

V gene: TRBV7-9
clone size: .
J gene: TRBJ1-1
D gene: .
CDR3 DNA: TGTGCCAGCAGCTTAGCGGGACAAGCAGTGGGCACTGAAGCTTTCTTT
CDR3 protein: CASSLAGQAVGTEAFF

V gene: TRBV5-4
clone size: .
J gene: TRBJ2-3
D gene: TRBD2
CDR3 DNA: TGTGCCAGCAGTTTTCGACTAGCGGGGGGGCAAGATACGCAGTATTTT
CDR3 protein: CASSFRLAGGQDTQYF

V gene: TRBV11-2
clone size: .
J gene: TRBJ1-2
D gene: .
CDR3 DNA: TGTGCCAGCAGCTTAGTGCGGCAGGGGCCCCCCTATGGCTACACCTTC
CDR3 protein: CASSLVRQGPPYGYTF

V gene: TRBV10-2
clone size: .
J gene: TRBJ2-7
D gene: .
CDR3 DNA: TGCGCCAGCAGCCTCTCGGCGGGGGCCGCCTACGAGCAGTACTTC
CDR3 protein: CASSLSAGAAYEQYF

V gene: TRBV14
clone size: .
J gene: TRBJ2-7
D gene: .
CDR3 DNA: TGTGCCAGCAGCCAAGAGGCGGTGACCTACGAGCAGTACTTC
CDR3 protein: CASSQEAVTYEQYF

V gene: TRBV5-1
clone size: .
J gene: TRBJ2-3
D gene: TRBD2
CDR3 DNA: TGCGCCAGCAGTCATGAGCGGGGGGGCACAGATACGCAGTATTTT
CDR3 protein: CASSHERGGTDTQYF

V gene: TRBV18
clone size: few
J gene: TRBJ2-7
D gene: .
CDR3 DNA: TGTGCCAGCTCTGGCGGGATCTGGTACGAGCAGTACTTC
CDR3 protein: CASSGGIWYEQYF

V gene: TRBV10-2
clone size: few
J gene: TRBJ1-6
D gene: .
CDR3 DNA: TGCGCCAGCAGTGAGTCGATCGGGACTCAAAATTCACCCCTCCACTTT
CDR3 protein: CASSESIGTQNSPLHF

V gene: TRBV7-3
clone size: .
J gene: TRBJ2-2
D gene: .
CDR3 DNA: TGTGCCAGCAGTCCCATCCCAGGGGCTGCCGGGGAGCTGTTTTTT
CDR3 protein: CASSPIPGAAGELFF

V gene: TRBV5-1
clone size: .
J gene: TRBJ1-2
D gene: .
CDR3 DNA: TGCGCCAGCAGCTTGGACAGGGAGGGCTACACCTTC
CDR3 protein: CASSLDREGYTF

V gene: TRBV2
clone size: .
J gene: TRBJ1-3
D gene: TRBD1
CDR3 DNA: TGTGCCAGCAGGCCGACAGGGGGCGCGCGTGGAAACACCATATATTTT
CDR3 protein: CASRPTGGARGNTIYF

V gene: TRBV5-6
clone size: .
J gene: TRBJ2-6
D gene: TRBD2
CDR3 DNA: TGTGCCAGCAGCTTGAGACTAGCCGGCTCTGGGGCCAACGTCCTGACTTTC
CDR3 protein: CASSLRLAGSGANVLTF

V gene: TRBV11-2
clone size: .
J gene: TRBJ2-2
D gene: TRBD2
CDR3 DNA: TGTGCCAGCAGTTATTCAGCGGGGGGGCCCCCCGGGGAGCTGTTTTTT
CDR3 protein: CASSYSAGGPPGELFF

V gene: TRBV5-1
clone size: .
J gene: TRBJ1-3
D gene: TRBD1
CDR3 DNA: TGCGCCAGCAGCTTGGCCACGATACAGGGGACGAACACCATATATTTT
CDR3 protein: CASSLATIQGTNTIYF

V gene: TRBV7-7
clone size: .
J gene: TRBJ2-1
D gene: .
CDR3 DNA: TGTGCTAGCAGCCAGACAGTCGGGGAGCAGTTCTTC
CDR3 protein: CASSQTVGEQFF

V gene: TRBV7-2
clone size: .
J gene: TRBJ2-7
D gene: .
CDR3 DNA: TGTGCCAGCAGCTCAACGGGGGGCCCCTACGAGCAGTACTTC
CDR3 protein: CASSSTGGPYEQYF

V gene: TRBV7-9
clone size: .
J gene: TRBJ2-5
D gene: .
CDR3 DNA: TGTGCCAGCAGCTTAACAGGCTGGGAGACCCAGTACTTC
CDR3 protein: CASSLTGWETQYF

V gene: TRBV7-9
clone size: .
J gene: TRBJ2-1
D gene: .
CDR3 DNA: TGTGCCAGCAGACCTACTAGCACGGGTAATGAGCAGTTCTTC
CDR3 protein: CASRPTSTGNEQFF

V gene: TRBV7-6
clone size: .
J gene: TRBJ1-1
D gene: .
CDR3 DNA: TGTGCCAGCAGCTTAGCGGTGAGCAGGGGAGACGAAGCTTTCTTT
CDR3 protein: CASSLAVSRGDEAFF

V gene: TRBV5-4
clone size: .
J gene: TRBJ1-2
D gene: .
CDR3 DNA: TGTGCCAGCAGCTCTCAGGGCAGAGATGGCTACACCTTC
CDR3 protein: CASSSQGRDGYTF

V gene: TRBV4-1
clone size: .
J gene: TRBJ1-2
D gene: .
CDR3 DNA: TGCGCCAGCAGCCGACCGACAGAAACTAACTATGGCTACACCTTC
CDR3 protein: CASSRPTETNYGYTF

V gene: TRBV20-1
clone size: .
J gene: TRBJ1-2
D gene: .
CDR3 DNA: TGCAGTGCAAACAGGGCCGTGTTC
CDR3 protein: CSANRAVF